A single sample is the source of the 20 T cell receptor beta chains below, sequenced in a study of blood T cell repertoires in COVID-19. Profiled with immunoSEQ multiplex PCR; TCRdb holds only in-frame clones, not every one. The table has about 240,000 clones, roughly 86% seen once. The sample taken for sequencing was peripheral blood. The receptors come from a woman between 65 and 79 years old with active or convalescent COVID-19.

This clone was found a few times. V gene TRBV5-1 combines with J gene TRBJ1-1; D is undetermined. Trimming took 1 base from V and 7 from J, leaving 8 bases between them. The CDR3 length is 12 residues. Germline V gives CDR1 SGHRS, CDR2 YFSETQ. This CDR3 is CASSLNRGEAFF. In nucleotides, the CDR3 is TGCGCCAGCAGCTTGAACCGCGGTGAAGCTTTCTTT.

The chain employs TRBV24-1 and TRBJ2-3, with a weak D call TRBD1 (5 bases). The CDR3 spans 13 residues. V was pared by 6 bases and J by 2 bases, with 8 bases between. The V gene's germline CDR1 is KGHDR and CDR2 SFDVKD. CDR3 loop: CATSRRATDTQYF. The CDR3 region has the DNA TGTGCCACCAGTCGCAGGGCCACAGATACGCAGTATTTT.

The CDR3 DNA reads TGTGCCAGCAGTTATTCGTGGGGAGTGGAGGGCTACACCTTC. As protein: CASSYSWGVEGYTF. The chain uses TRBV6-5 and TRBJ1-2, with D uncertain. The CDR3 has 14 amino acids. From germline, CDR1 is MNHEY and CDR2 SVGAGI. V lost 3 bases and J lost 8, with 16 bases in between.

The CDR3 spells CASSVEEGTLGNTIYF. The CDR3 DNA follows: TGTGCCAGCAGCGTAGAGGAGGGGACCCTTGGAAACACCATATATTTT. V and J are TRBV9 and TRBJ1-3; D is perhaps TRBD1 (5 bases). This CDR3 has 16 residues. In germline, CDR1 is SGDLS, CDR2 YYNGEE. Trimming left V 0 bases short and J 3 bases short, with 13 bases between.

The chain is built from TRBV21-1 and TRBJ2-5; TRBD1 is the table's D call, not checked against the DNA. TRBV21-1 is annotated as a pseudogene. The CDR3 is made up of 16 amino acids. The CDR3 loop is CASSDQRQGAGETQYF. The CDR3 DNA reads TGTGCCAGCAGCGACCAGCGACAGGGGGCTGGCGAGACCCAGTACTTC.

This rearrangement joins TRBV5-5 to TRBJ1-5; D is possibly TRBD1 (5 bases). Germline V gene data show CDR1 as SGHKS and CDR2 as YYEKEE (reference sequence). V gave up 7 bases and J gave up 5 bases, with 22 bases separating them. This CDR3 spans 16 amino acids. CDR3 amino acids: CASEHAAGIGDQPQHF. CDR3 DNA: TGTGCCAGCGAACATGCGGCAGGGATCGGAGATCAGCCCCAGCATTTT.

V gene TRBV6-2 or TRBV6-3 combines with J gene TRBJ1-2; possibly TRBD1 for D (5 bases). CDR1 is MNHEY and CDR2 is SVGEGT in the germline V gene. This CDR3 contains 16 residues. The V end lost 2 bases, the J end lost 4 bases, and 17 bases lay between the germline ends. The CDR3 here is CASSYRGGGEIYGYTF. The CDR3 nucleotides are TGTGCCAGCAGTTACAGAGGCGGGGGTGAGATCTATGGCTACACCTTC.

This clone appeared once. Here the CDR3 DNA reads TGTGCCAGCATTGGGGCAGCGTCTGGAAACACCATATATTTT. This gives the protein CASIGAASGNTIYF. The rearrangement uses TRBV6-5 and TRBJ1-3; D possibly corresponds to TRBD1 (5 bases). This CDR3 is 14 amino acids long. Germline CDR1 and CDR2: MNHEY and SVGAGI. Between the trimmed V and J ends, which lost 7 bases and 1 base, there was a span of 11 bases.

V usage is TRBV6-1 and J usage is TRBJ1-1, with D perhaps matching TRBD1 (6 bases). Germline values: CDR1 MNHNS, CDR2 SASEGT. This CDR3 spans 16 amino acids. V shed 4 bases and J shed 0 bases, with 15 bases lying between them. In DNA form, the CDR3 reads TGTGCCAGCAGTGGGACAGTCGGCTGGGTGAACACTGAAGCTTTCTTT. This translates into CASSGTVGWVNTEAFF.

This clone was recorded only once. The rearrangement joins TRBV5-1 to TRBJ1-5; D not certain. CDR3 length: 15 residues. The germline gives CDR1 SGHRS, CDR2 YFSETQ. V dropped 0 bases and J dropped 2 bases, with 9 bases sitting between them. This chain's CDR3 is CASSLGVQGNQPQHF. The CDR3 nucleotides read TGCGCCAGCAGCTTGGGGGTCCAGGGCAATCAGCCCCAGCATTTT.

V and J are TRBV11-3 and TRBJ2-2; a possible D gene is TRBD1 (6 bases). The V gene lost 3 bases and the J gene lost 4 bases, with 12 bases spanning the gap. Germline CDR1 is SGHNT and CDR2 is YENEEA. This CDR3 comprises 15 residues. The CDR3: CASSFGGIGTGELFF. The CDR3 coding sequence is TGTGCCAGCAGCTTTGGGGGCATAGGCACCGGGGAGCTGTTTTTT.

In its sample, this clone was seen once. Here the CDR3 reads CASSARLNYGYTF. The CDR3 nucleotides read TGTGCCAGCAGCGCCAGGCTCAACTATGGCTACACCTTC. The chain couples TRBV21-1 to TRBJ1-2; the D segment call TRBD1 is taken from the table without a DNA check. TRBV21-1 is described as a pseudogene. The CDR3 runs 13 residues.

The chain employs TRBV4-2 and TRBJ2-2, with TRBD2 matching 13 bases. The V gene's germline CDR1 is LGHNA and CDR2 YNFKEQ. This CDR3 comprises 20 residues. Trimming took 1 base from V and 5 from J; bases not matched to a gene: 13. CDR3 DNA sequence: TGTGCCAGCAGCCAAGGTTATACAAGGACTAGCGGGGGTCTTACCGGGGAGCTGTTTTTT. As protein: CASSQGYTRTSGGLTGELFF.

This clone was detected once. The chain employs TRBV2 and TRBJ1-4, with D maybe TRBD1 (5 bases). The germline V gene encodes CDR1 SNHLY and CDR2 FYNNEI. V lost 11 bases, J lost 5 bases, and 18 bases lay in between. The CDR3 runs 14 residues. CDR3 residues: CAATGEYRNEKLFF. In nucleotides, the CDR3 is TGTGCCGCGACCGGAGAGTACAGGAATGAAAAACTGTTTTTT.

The rearrangement joins TRBV5-6 to TRBJ1-5; the D gene is possibly TRBD1 (6 bases). Germline V gene sequence: CDR1 SGHDT, CDR2 YYEEEE. The CDR3 has 14 amino acids. V dropped 2 bases and J dropped 4 bases, with 10 bases sitting between them. CDR3 residues: CASSLGQLNQPQHF. The CDR3 bases are TGTGCCAGCAGCTTAGGACAGTTAAATCAGCCCCAGCATTTT. Based on the CDR3 plus reference TRBV5-6 and TRBJ1-5, the full variable domain is DAGVTQSPTHLIKTRGQQVTLRCSPKSGHDTVSWYQQALGQGPQFIFQYYEEEERQRGNFPDRFSGHQFPNYSSELNVNALLLGDSALYLCASSLGQLNQPQHFGDGTRLSIL.

The chain uses TRBV7-9 and TRBJ2-1, with D perhaps matching TRBD2 (5 bases). The V and J ends lost 10 bases and 8 bases respectively, with 15 bases between them. This CDR3 region has 12 residues. From germline, CDR1 is SEHNR and CDR2 FQNEAQ (reference sequence). As DNA, the CDR3 is TGTGCCACCTCGGTGCCGAGGGATGAGCAGTTCTTC. Its protein is CATSVPRDEQFF.

The chain recombines TRBV9 with TRBJ1-4, with 7 bases matching TRBD1. Trimming removed 0 bases from V and 7 bases from J; junction bases left unmatched: 9. The CDR3 extends over 16 amino acids. CDR1 and CDR2 from the germline V gene are SGDLS and YYNGEE. CDR3 nucleotide sequence: TGTGCCAGCAGCGTAGGTCGAGGGACAGCGGGTGAAAAACTGTTTTTT. This encodes CASSVGRGTAGEKLFF.

The CDR3 DNA is TGTGCCAGCAGCTTTGATGGCCGGGTGAACACTGAAGCTTTCTTT. It is translated as CASSFDGRVNTEAFF. The chain recombines TRBV7-2 with TRBJ1-1; no firm D call. The CDR3 length is 15 residues. V lost 3 bases and J 0 bases, leaving 11 bases between the germline ends. Germline CDR1 SGHTA, CDR2 FQGNSA.

The V and J genes are TRBV4-3 and TRBJ1-2; weak D call: TRBD1 (5 bases). This CDR3 has 14 amino acids. Germline CDR1 LGHNA, CDR2 YSLEER. Trimming took off 3 bases at V and 6 bases at J, with 14 bases between the two ends. This CDR3 is CASSQVDTSHGYTF. CDR3 nucleotide sequence: TGCGCCAGCAGCCAGGTGGACACCTCACATGGCTACACCTTC.

This clone was seen a single time. The rearrangement links TRBV27 to TRBJ1-1; a weak D match, TRBD1 (5 bases). The CDR3 runs 15 residues. The V end lost 6 bases, the J end lost 3 bases, and 17 bases lay between the germline ends. Germline V gene sequence: CDR1 MNHEY, CDR2 SMNVEV (reference sequence). This CDR3 is CASSTLGKGYTEAFF. CDR3 nucleotides: TGTGCCAGCAGCACCTTGGGGAAGGGGTACACTGAAGCTTTCTTT.